The TCR beta chain described here comes from a study of T cells after yellow fever vaccination. TCRdb re-derived calls from the 5' RACE reads in MiXCR, one entry per CDR3 protein. Here the sample spans 240,000 or so distinct CDR3 sequences, about 7% being singletons. This clonotype was found many times. Germline V gene sequence: CDR1 SEHNR, CDR2 FQNEAQ (reference sequence). Trimming shortened V by 5 bases and J by 5 bases, and 15 bases separated the two germline ends. The CDR3 has 14 residues. This receptor was taken from a man aged 25-40 years who received the YFV17D yellow fever vaccine. The chain links TRBV7-9 to TRBJ2-5, with D maybe TRBD1 (5 bases). Sequences were derived from CD4+ T cells sorted from PBMCs, sampled 15 days after the yellow fever booster vaccination. CDR3 in DNA: TGTGCCAGCAGCACCCAGGCAGGGTGGGAGACCCAGTACTTC. This translates into CASSTQAGWETQYF.